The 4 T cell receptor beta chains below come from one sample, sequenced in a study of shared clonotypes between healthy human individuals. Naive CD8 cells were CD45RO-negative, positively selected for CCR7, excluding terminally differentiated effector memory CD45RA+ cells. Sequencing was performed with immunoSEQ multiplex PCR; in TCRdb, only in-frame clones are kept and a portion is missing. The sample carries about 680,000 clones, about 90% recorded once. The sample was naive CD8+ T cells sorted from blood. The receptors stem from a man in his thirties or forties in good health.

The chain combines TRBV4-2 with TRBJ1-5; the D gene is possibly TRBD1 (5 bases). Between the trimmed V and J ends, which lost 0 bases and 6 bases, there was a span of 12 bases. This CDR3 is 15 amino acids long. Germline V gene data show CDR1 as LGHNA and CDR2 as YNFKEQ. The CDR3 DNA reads TGTGCCAGCAGCCAAGAGAGGGGAGCGAGTCAGCCCCAGCATTTT. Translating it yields CASSQERGASQPQHF.

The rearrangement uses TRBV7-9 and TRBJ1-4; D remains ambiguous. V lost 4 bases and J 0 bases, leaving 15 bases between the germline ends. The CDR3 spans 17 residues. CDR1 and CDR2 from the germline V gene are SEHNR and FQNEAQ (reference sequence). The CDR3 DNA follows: TGTGCCAGCAGCTCCTTGACACTTTACACAACTAATGAAAAACTGTTTTTT. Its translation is CASSSLTLYTTNEKLFF.

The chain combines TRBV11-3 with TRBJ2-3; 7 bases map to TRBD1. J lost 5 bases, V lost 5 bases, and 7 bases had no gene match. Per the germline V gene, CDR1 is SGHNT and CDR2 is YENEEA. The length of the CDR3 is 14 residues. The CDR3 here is CASSQTGILDTQYF. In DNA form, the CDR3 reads TGTGCCAGCAGCCAGACAGGGATATTAGATACGCAGTATTTT.

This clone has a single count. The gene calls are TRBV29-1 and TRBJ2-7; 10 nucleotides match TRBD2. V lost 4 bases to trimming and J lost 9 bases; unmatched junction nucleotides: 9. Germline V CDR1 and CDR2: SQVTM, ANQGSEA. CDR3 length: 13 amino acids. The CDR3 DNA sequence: TGCAGCGTTGTACTAGCGGGGATACTAGGGCAGTACTTC. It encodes CSVVLAGILGQYF.